This TCR beta chain appears in the sequencing data of a study of CD8+ T cells in alopecia areata (dated by TCRdb to 2016 to 2019). Looking at the study overall: The treated patients took part in an open-label pilot trial in which moderate-to-severe alopecia areata was treated with oral tofacitinib at 5 to 10 mg twice daily. Patients received tofacitinib for 6 to 18 months and were then followed off drug for 6 months to check for delayed response and recurrence. The SALT score, which quantifies the percentage of affected scalp surface area, was used to measure disease severity in treated patients. The study used high-throughput TCRbeta sequencing to examine T cell clonal expansion in alopecia areata, in both the C3H/HeJ mouse model and human patients. In humans, TCRbeta sequencing was performed on scalp tissue and on sorted CD4+ and CD8+ peripheral blood T cells from healthy controls and from patients with patchy or totalis/universalis alopecia areata. Biopsies were taken from tofacitinib-treated patients at baseline and again at 4 and 24 weeks into treatment, and several of those patients also had a later scalp biopsy. Clonality in the scalp was compared among normal scalp (n=4), patchy alopecia areata scalp (n=8), and alopecia totalis/universalis scalp (n=8). RNA was extracted with the PAXgene miRNA kit for fixed scalp, the miRNeasy kit for PBMCs, and the RNeasy kit for mouse skin. immunoSEQ multiplex PCR using 35 Vbeta forward primers and 13 Jbeta reverse primers was used to amplify TCRbeta CDR3 regions. The study at large found these results: Shared TCR sequences between patients were less evident than in mice, which may be partly attributable to HLA diversity in the patient population. Unlike mouse skin, which is dominated by gammadelta T cells, normal human skin has resident alphabeta T cells that are also sequenced, and this complicates analysis of the scalp TCR repertoire. Compared with normal scalp, lesional scalp had higher clonality and more expanded CD8+ clones, particularly in alopecia totalis/universalis, a pattern that suggests antigenic drive. With tofacitinib, both scalp clonality and the number of expanded CD8+ clones among the top 100 scalp clones went down significantly. Because the treated cohort was small and had only one nonresponder, larger studies are needed to examine links between baseline CD8+ expansion and response. During tofacitinib treatment, many expanded lesional clones stuck around in both scalp and blood, and this persistence may partly explain why relapse happens after treatment is stopped.

This clone turned up a few times. No antigen is known for it. No base quality values were provided; no much bigger clone lies one nucleotide off. Preparation of the library involved the immunoSEQ multiplex PCR assay. To provide template for TCR sequencing, every sample had RNA extracted and reverse transcribed into cDNA. SuperScript III was used for first-strand cDNA synthesis, primed with a 2:1 mix of oligo-dT and random hexamers. A synthetic immune receptor repertoire was used to gauge amplification bias, and whatever bias remained was removed computationally. Processing in the source paper ran as follows. After raw reads were preprocessed to remove errors, the CDR3 was defined following IMGT conventions as running from the conserved cysteine to phenylalanine. To get clonality, Shannon entropy was normalized by log2 of the number of productive unique TCRs and the result was subtracted from 1. Scalp TCRbeta sequences were cross-referenced with sorted blood CD4 and CD8 repertoires so that the CD4 or CD8 identity of scalp clones could be inferred. Not all clones reach the TCRdb copy of this immuneACCESS table, which keeps in-frame sequences only. Checked studies attribute under half of the gap to unresolved V genes and leave the rest unexplained. V and J calls and clone size follow that table, whereas D and trimming were derived from the DNA. The sample table lists 150,000 to 200,000 clones, about three fifths of them with a count of one. Roughly 1.3% of the sample is in the top ten clones.

From its cysteine to its phenylalanine, the CDR3 spans 12 amino acids. The sequence is cut down to CDR3 DNA, 36 bases in frame from base 1. Trimming takes 6 bases from V and 6 bases from J, and the germline ends sit 11 bases apart. From the germline V gene, CDR1 is MNHEY and CDR2 is SVGAGI. Read against the paper, the sample's treatment or condition label means: oral pan-JAK inhibitor, 5-10 mg twice daily. Peripheral blood and lesional scalp punch biopsies were obtained from patients with alopecia areata. PBMCs were separated by density centrifugation and stained for CD3, CD4 and CD8, after which CD4+ and CD8+ T cells were sorted on a FACSAria.

The chain is assembled from TRBV6-5 and TRBJ1-2, and TRBD1 may be the D gene, going by 5 matching bases. Sequenced here: CD4+ T cells sorted from blood, sampled around week 47, from a patient treated with tofacitinib. The sequence came from a human donor with alopecia areata. The nucleotide sequence is TGTGCCAGCAGGCCTAGGGGAGATGGCTACACCTTC. It translates to CASRPRGDGYTF.